The clone carrying this T cell receptor beta chain was detected a few times. The V and J ends lost 1 base and 11 bases, in that order; junction bases with no gene match: 5. The CDR3 length is 14 residues. CDR1 and CDR2 from the germline V gene are MDHEN and SYDVKM. TCRdb itself ran the 5' RACE reads through MiXCR, one entry per CDR3 protein. The sample includes about 47,000 distinct CDR3 sequences, roughly 10% of them seen just once. These data are taken from a study of early T cells in non-severe SARS-CoV-2 infection. On the study more broadly: Whole-blood bulk RNA, unsorted, was sequenced, and chains were unpaired.

The gene calls are TRBV28 and TRBJ1-6; the match to TRBD1 covers 7 bases. This material consisted of whole blood, taken at baseline. The receptor was isolated from an adult who was a healthcare worker with PCR-confirmed SARS-CoV-2 infection or an uninfected control (not recorded which). The CDR3 is CASSLSGTATPLHF. CDR3 coding DNA: TGTGCCAGCAGTTTATCCGGGACAGCGACACCCCTCCACTTT.